This T cell receptor (beta chain) was sequenced in a study of blood T cell repertoires in COVID-19. Those enrolled in Seattle joined during active infection and were followed longitudinally afterward. Profiling relied on immunoSEQ multiplex PCR, and the TCRdb table lists in-frame clones only, not all of them. The sample yields roughly 200,000 clones, approximately 81% seen once. The ends lost 8 bases at V and 9 bases at J; junction bases unmatched: 6. Germline assignment: CDR1 KGHDR and CDR2 SFDVKD. This CDR3 is 13 amino acids long. The sample consisted of peripheral blood. This chain links TRBV24-1 with TRBJ2-1; 10 nucleotides align to TRBD1. The receptor comes from a person aged 65-85 years with COVID-19, enrolled during active disease. CDR3 DNA sequence: TGTGCCACCATTGGGACAGGGGTTTGTGAGCAGTTCTTC. Amino acids: CATIGTGVCEQFF.